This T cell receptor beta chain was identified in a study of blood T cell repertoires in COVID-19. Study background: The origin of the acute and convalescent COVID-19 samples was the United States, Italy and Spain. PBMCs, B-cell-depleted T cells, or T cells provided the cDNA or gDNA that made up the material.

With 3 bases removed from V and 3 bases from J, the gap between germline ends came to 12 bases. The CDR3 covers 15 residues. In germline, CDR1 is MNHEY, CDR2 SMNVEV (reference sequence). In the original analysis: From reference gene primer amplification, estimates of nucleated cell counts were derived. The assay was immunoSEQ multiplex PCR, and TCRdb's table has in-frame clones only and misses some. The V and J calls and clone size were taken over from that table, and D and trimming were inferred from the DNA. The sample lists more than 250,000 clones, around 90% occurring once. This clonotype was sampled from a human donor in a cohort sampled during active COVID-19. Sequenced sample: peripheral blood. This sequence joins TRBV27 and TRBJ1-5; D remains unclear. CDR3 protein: CASSFVGEPNQPQHF. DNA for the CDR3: TGTGCCAGCAGTTTCGTCGGGGAACCCAATCAGCCCCAGCATTTT.